This T cell receptor beta chain emerged from a study of CD8 T cells in ankylosing spondylitis. The study, taken as a whole, reports: Roughly eight highly homologous variants made up a TCR beta motif that seemed to typify ankylosing spondylitis blood.

Each CDR3 protein gets one entry after TCRdb re-called the 5' RACE reads with MiXCR. The sample has some 450,000 distinct CDR3 sequences, about 15% seen once. This clonotype was picked up many times. The antigen is undetermined. The CDR3 totals 15 residues. The junction had 4 bases not matched to a gene; V was cut back by 0 bases and J by 5 bases. CDR1 is SGHRS, CDR2 YFSETQ, per germline. Source material: blood, either unsorted or a sorted T cell fraction (not recorded which). This sequence originates from a male donor with ankylosing spondylitis. The J gene is TRBJ2-4, the V gene TRBV5-1, with 8 bases lining up with TRBD1. CDR3 protein: CASSLAGQGQNIQYF. The CDR3 nucleotides are TGCGCCAGCAGCTTGGCCGGACAGGGCCAAAACATTCAGTACTTC.